These 12 T cell receptor beta chains were sequenced from one sample in a study of T cell responses to AZD1222 COVID-19 vaccine. TCRdb's copy holds only in-frame clones and misses some; the assay was immunoSEQ multiplex PCR. Of 150,000 or so clones in the sample, less than 95% are singletons; the top ten hold about 6.5%. Sample: peripheral blood, taken 28 days after the second AZD1222 dose. The receptors stem from an adult who received the AZD1222 COVID-19 vaccine.

The V and J genes are TRBV7-9 and TRBJ2-1; 10 bases fit TRBD2. Trimming removed 1 base from V and 6 bases from J; junction bases left unmatched: 12. CDR1 is SEHNR and CDR2 is FQNEAQ in the germline V gene (reference sequence). The CDR3 sequence is 18 residues long. The CDR3 reads CASSLGESSSGRANEQFF. The CDR3 bases are TGTGCCAGCAGCTTAGGAGAATCCTCCAGCGGGAGGGCCAATGAGCAGTTCTTC.

The CDR3 DNA is TGTGCCAGCTCCAAAGGACGGCTCTTTGATGAAAAACTGTTTTTT. This translates into CASSKGRLFDEKLFF. This chain connects TRBV18 to TRBJ1-4, with no clear D. Trimming stripped 6 bases from V and 6 bases from J, with 17 bases between. Germline CDR1 KGHSH, CDR2 LQKENI. The CDR3 sequence is 15 residues long.

This sequence joins TRBV28 and TRBJ1-1; 12 bases align to TRBD1. With 5 bases clipped from V and 6 bases from J, the junction kept 7 bases outside the gene matches. The CDR3 sequence is 15 residues long. The V gene's germline CDR1 is MDHEN and CDR2 SYDVKM. The CDR3 nucleotides read TGTGCCAGCAGTGCCTCCGGGACAGGGGGCGCTGAAGCTTTCTTT. Its translation: CASSASGTGGAEAFF.

This clone appeared once. This chain uses TRBV10-2 with TRBJ1-5; no clear D. Germline V gene data show CDR1 as WSHSY and CDR2 as SAAADI. The CDR3 spans 11 residues. Trimming pared 10 bases from V and 7 bases from J, leaving 11 bases between. CDR3 sequence (DNA): TGCGCCACCCCCCCACTGCAGCCCCAGCATTTT. It codes for CATPPLQPQHF.

This chain uses TRBV11-2 with TRBJ2-1; D remains unclear. CDR1 SGHAT and CDR2 FQNNGV come from the germline V gene. Trimming pared 3 bases from V and 4 bases from J, leaving 7 bases between. The CDR3 is made up of 13 amino acids. This CDR3 reads CASSFFTYNEQFF. The DNA of the CDR3 is TGTGCCAGCAGCTTTTTTACTTACAATGAGCAGTTCTTC.

The chain carries TRBV28 and TRBJ1-4; D is undetermined. The CDR3 length is 18 residues. Trimming stripped 3 bases from V and 0 bases from J, with 17 bases between. CDR1 MDHEN and CDR2 SYDVKM come from the germline V gene. The CDR3 sequence: CASSFGYMVSATNEKLFF. The CDR3 nucleotides read TGTGCCAGCAGTTTTGGGTATATGGTGTCAGCAACTAATGAAAAACTGTTTTTT.

This clone was seen once. This chain connects TRBV30 to TRBJ2-7, with D possibly being TRBD1 (5 bases). The V end lost 7 bases, the J end lost 4 bases, and 17 bases lay between the germline ends. This CDR3 has 13 residues. CDR1 GTSNPN and CDR2 SVGIG come from the germline V gene (reference sequence). The CDR3 region is CASTQASQYEQYF. CDR3 nucleotide sequence: TGTGCCTCGACACAGGCGTCACAATACGAGCAGTACTTC.

The chain uses TRBV15 and TRBJ2-7; D may match TRBD1 or TRBD2 (6 bases each). The CDR3 is 15 amino acids. Germline V gene sequence: CDR1 LNHNV, CDR2 YYDKDF (reference sequence). V was clipped by 3 bases and J by 3 bases, with 15 bases between them. The CDR3 nucleotides read TGTGCCACCAGCAGTCGGTCTGGGGGGCGCTACGAGCAGTACTTC. Translating gives CATSSRSGGRYEQYF.

The chain links TRBV6-5 to TRBJ2-4, with 7 positions matching TRBD2. V lost 4 bases to trimming and J lost 0 bases; unmatched junction nucleotides: 6. Germline V lookup: CDR1 MNHEY, CDR2 SVGAGI. The CDR3 loop spans 16 amino acids. CDR3 bases: TGTGCCAGCAGTTCCGGACTAGTCCTAGCCAAAAACATTCAGTACTTC. Amino acid sequence: CASSSGLVLAKNIQYF.

The chain couples TRBV11-2 to TRBJ2-7, with 7 bases identical to TRBD1. With 5 bases clipped from V and 5 bases from J, the junction kept 9 bases outside the gene matches. Germline-derived CDR1 and CDR2 are SGHAT and FQNNGV. The CDR3 has 14 residues. The CDR3 protein is CASSRDRVFHEQYF. The CDR3 DNA sequence: TGTGCCAGCAGCCGTGACAGGGTATTCCACGAGCAGTACTTC.

This clone was observed a handful of times. This rearrangement joins TRBV7-9 to TRBJ2-7; TRBD2 aligns across 10 bases. CDR1 SEHNR and CDR2 FQNEAQ come from the germline V gene (reference sequence). The CDR3 is made up of 17 amino acids. J gave up 3 bases and V 5 bases, and 13 bases lay outside the gene matches. The DNA for the CDR3 is TGTGCCAGCAGCCCCAGGGTAGCGGGAGGCCGTCGCTACGAGCAGTACTTC. Amino acids: CASSPRVAGGRRYEQYF.

This clone has a single count. The rearrangement links TRBV5-1 to TRBJ1-5, with no clear D. Between the trimmed V and J ends, which lost 0 bases and 4 bases, there was a span of 8 bases. This CDR3 spans 14 amino acids. The germline CDR1 and CDR2 sequences are SGHRS and YFSETQ. Here the CDR3 DNA reads TGCGCCAGCAGCTTGGGGTCTCAGAATCAGCCCCAGCATTTT. Amino acid sequence: CASSLGSQNQPQHF.